The rows below give T cell receptor beta chains drawn from one sample of a study of T cells expressing NK-cell markers. TCRdb reanalyzed the 5' RACE reads, giving one entry per CDR3 protein sequence and no DNA. There are 300,000 or so distinct CDR3 sequences in the sample, with 4.2% held by the top ten. Sequencing used blood T cells: a sorted CD56 or NKG2C T cell subset, CD4+ or CD8+ T cells, or bulk PBMC T cells (not recorded which). The receptor set was obtained from a woman between 18 and 70 years old in good health. Each CDR3 is given with its conserved first and last residue.

TRBV19	TRBJ2-1	CASSKAGGGYNEQFF
TRBV5-1	TRBJ2-5	CASSGQYQETQYF
TRBV4-3	TRBJ2-1	CASSQDLAGGNEQFF
TRBV7-3	TRBJ2-1	CASSSPLAGSNEQFF
TRBV20-1	TRBJ2-5	CSARDFRETQYF
TRBV12-3/TRBV12-4	TRBJ1-6	CASSPGTGYNSPLHF
TRBV5-1	TRBJ2-7	CASTREAGAPLEQYF
TRBV3-1	TRBJ2-5	CASSQPTGTKETQYF
TRBV11-2	TRBJ2-1	CASSLIRGSTYNEQFF
TRBV7-7	TRBJ2-5	CASSPLQGPRETQYF
TRBV5-1	TRBJ1-2	CASSAHTEGYTF
TRBV6-1	TRBJ1-1	CASRQSKNTEAFF
TRBV7-2	TRBJ2-1	CASSLARGDNEQFF
TRBV20-1	TRBJ2-1	CSARKPGLAGNVQFF
TRBV6-2/TRBV6-3	TRBJ2-3	CASTRGDTQYF
TRBV6-1	TRBJ2-1	CASSAIPEGEQFF
TRBV19	TRBJ2-5	CASQGGGETQYF
TRBV5-1	TRBJ2-7	CASSLMDRGREQYF
TRBV4-3	TRBJ2-5	CASSQGGRGIFKETQYF
TRBV12-3/TRBV12-4	TRBJ2-3	CASTPQGGDTQYF
TRBV12-5	TRBJ2-1	CASGLVSGGPEQFF
TRBV5-1	TRBJ2-2	CASSLAGDRRMTGELFF
TRBV19	TRBJ2-2	CASRGGLAGGITGELFF
TRBV29-1	TRBJ2-7	CSVGLADEQYF
TRBV6-4	TRBJ1-1	CASRPGPGTVNTEAFF
TRBV12-3/TRBV12-4	TRBJ2-5	CASGQRETETQYF
TRBV11-2	TRBJ2-5	CASSAIQGRQTQYF
TRBV19	TRBJ1-1	CASSTGGGEAFF
TRBV4-3	TRBJ2-1	CAKSDRETYNEQFF
TRBV7-2	TRBJ2-7	CASSPRTGLQYF
TRBV5-1	TRBJ2-5	CASSLPGGQGETQYF
TRBV9	TRBJ2-2	CASSVELLANTGELFF
TRBV11-2	TRBJ2-7	CASSYTSGTVSYEQYF
TRBV5-1	TRBJ2-3	CASSLRALAETSTDTQYF
TRBV25-1	TRBJ1-2	CASSHPRGTNGYTF
TRBV24-1	TRBJ2-7	CATSDLTGEQYF
TRBV3-1	TRBJ1-5	CASSQGQGGGNQPQHF
TRBV20-1	TRBJ2-2	CSARSPAGGGGELFF
TRBV20-1	TRBJ2-5	CSASVPGTETQYF
TRBV9	TRBJ1-1	CASRKVGLNTEAFF
TRBV12-3/TRBV12-4	TRBJ2-5	CASRGTSGGPRTQYF
TRBV7-9	TRBJ2-7	CASSLTPFYEQYF
TRBV14	TRBJ2-4	CASSQVKNIQYF
TRBV9	TRBJ2-1	CASSGGPNEQFF
TRBV3-1	TRBJ1-2	CASSQDGRGGIPGYTF
TRBV6-5	TRBJ2-7	CASSYSSLRNVTRSYEQYF
TRBV7-3	TRBJ2-1	CASSPRTSGTYNEQFF
TRBV5-1	TRBJ2-3	CASSLQFGDTDTQYF
TRBV7-2	TRBJ2-7	CASSSGTDPSSYEQYF
TRBV7-3	TRBJ2-7	CASSPLANSYEQYF
TRBV12-3/TRBV12-4	TRBJ2-6	CASSLRLAGAPSGANVLTF
TRBV7-9	TRBJ1-2	CASSPVTRYGYTF
TRBV12-3/TRBV12-4	TRBJ2-5	CASSLARKGETQYF
TRBV7-2	TRBJ2-1	CASSLDYTKGNEQFF
TRBV29-1	TRBJ2-1	CSGGEDNEQFF